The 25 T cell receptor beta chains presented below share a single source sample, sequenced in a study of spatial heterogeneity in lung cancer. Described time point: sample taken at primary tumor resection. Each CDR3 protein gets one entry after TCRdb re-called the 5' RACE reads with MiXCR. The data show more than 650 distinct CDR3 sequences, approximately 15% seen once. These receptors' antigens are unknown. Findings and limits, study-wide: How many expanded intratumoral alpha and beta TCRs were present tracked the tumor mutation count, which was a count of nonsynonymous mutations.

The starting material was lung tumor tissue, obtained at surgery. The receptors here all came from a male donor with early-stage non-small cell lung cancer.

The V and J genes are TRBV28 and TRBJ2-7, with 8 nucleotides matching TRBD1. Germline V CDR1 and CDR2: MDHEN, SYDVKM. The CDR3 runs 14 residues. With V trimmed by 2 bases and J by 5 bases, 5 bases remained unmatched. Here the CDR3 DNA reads TGTGCCAGCAGTTTAGGACAGGGTTACGACGAGCAGTACTTC. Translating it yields CASSLGQGYDEQYF.

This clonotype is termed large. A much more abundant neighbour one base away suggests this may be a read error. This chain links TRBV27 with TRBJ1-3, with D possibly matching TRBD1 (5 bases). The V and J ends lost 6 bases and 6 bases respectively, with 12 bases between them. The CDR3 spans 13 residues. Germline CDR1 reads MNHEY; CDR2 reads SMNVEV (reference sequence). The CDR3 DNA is TGTGCCAGCAGCCGGGGACCGGAAAACACCATATATTTT. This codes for CASSRGPENTIYF.

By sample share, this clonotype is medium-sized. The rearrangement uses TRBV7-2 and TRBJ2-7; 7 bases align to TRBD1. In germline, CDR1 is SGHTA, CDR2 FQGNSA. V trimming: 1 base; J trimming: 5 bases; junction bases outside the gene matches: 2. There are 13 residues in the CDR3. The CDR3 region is CASSLDRGNEQYF. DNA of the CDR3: TGTGCCAGCAGCTTAGACAGGGGTAACGAGCAGTACTTC.

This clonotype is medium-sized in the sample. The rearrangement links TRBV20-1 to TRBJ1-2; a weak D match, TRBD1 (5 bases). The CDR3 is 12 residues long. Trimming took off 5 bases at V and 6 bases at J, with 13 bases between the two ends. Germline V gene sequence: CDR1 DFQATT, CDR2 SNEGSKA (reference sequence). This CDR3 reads CSAFRQIDGYTF. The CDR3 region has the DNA TGCAGTGCTTTCAGACAGATTGATGGCTACACCTTC.

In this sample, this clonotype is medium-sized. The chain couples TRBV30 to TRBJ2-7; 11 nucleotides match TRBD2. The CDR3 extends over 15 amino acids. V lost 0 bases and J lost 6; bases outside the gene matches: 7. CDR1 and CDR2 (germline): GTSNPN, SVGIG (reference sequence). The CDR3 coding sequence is TGTGCCTGGAGTGTAATCCTAGCGGGAGGAGGCGAGCAGTACTTC. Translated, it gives CAWSVILAGGGEQYF.

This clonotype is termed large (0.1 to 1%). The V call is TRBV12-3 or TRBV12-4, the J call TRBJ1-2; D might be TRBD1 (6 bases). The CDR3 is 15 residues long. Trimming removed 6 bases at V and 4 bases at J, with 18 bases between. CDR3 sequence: CASRPTTGYGYGYTF. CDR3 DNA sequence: TGTGCCAGCAGGCCTACTACAGGGTATGGCTATGGCTACACCTTC.

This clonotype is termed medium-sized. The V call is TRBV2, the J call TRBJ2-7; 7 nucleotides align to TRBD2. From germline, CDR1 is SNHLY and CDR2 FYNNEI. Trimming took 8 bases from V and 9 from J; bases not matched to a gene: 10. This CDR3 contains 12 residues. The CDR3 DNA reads TGTGCCAGCGTGAGTGGGGGGGACGGGCAGTACTTC. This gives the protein CASVSGGDGQYF.

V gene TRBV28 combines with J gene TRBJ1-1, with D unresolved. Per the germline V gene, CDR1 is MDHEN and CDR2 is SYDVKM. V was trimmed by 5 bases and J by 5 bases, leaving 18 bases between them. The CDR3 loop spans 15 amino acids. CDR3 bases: TGTGCCAGCAGTCCCTTAGGTTCGGGTGAAACTGAAGCTTTCTTT. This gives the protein CASSPLGSGETEAFF.

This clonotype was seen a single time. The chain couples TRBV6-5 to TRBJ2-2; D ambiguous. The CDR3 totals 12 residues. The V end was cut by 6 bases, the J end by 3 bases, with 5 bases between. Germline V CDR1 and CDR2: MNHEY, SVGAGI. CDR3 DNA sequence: TGTGCCAGCAGCCCCGACACCGGGGAGCTGTTTTTT. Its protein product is CASSPDTGELFF.

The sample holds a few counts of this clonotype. The CDR3 sequence: CASSLSGTGTSGNTIYF. CDR3 DNA sequence: TGCGCCAGCAGCTTGTCCGGGACAGGGACTTCTGGAAACACCATATATTTT. The J gene is TRBJ1-3, the V gene TRBV5-1, with 9 bases lining up with TRBD1. The J segment lost 1 base and the V segment lost 1 base, leaving 6 bases of the junction unmatched. The germline CDR1 and CDR2 sequences are SGHRS and YFSETQ. This CDR3 contains 17 residues.

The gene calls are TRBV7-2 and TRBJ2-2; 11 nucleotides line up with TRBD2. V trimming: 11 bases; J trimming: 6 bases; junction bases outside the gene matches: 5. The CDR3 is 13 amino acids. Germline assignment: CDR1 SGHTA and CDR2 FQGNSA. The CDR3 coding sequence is TGTGCCTGTAGCGGGAGGGCTCCCGGGGAGCTGTTTTTT. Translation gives CACSGRAPGELFF.

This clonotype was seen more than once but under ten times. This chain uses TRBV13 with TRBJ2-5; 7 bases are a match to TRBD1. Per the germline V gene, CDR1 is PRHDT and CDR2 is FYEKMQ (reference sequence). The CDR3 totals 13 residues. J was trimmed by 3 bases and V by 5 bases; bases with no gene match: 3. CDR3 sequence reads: CASSDGTEETQYF. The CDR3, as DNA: TGTGCCAGCAGCGACGGGACAGAAGAGACCCAGTACTTC.

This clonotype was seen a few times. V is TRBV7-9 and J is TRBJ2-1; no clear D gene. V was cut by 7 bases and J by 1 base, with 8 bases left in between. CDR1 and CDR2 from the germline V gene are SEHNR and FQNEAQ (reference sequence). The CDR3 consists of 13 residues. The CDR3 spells CASTPSSYNEQFF. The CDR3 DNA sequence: TGTGCCAGCACCCCCTCTTCCTACAATGAGCAGTTCTTC.

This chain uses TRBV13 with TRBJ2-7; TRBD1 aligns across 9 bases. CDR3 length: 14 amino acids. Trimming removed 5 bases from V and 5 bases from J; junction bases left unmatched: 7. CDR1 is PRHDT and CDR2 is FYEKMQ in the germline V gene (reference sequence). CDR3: CASSRRQGEHEQYF. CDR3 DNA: TGTGCCAGCAGCCGTCGACAGGGGGAACACGAGCAGTACTTC. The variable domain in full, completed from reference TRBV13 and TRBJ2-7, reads AAGVIQSPRHLIKEKRETATLKCYPIPRHDTVYWYQQGPGQDPQFLISFYEKMQSDKGSIPDRFSAQQFSDYHSELNMSSLELGDSALYFCASSRRQGEHEQYFGPGTRLTVT.

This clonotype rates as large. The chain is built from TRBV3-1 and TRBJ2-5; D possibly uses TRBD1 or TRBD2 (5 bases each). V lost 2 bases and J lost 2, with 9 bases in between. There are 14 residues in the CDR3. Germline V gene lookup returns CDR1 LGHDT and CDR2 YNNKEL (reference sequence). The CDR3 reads CASSQRGGQETQYF. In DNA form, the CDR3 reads TGTGCCAGCAGCCAACGTGGGGGACAAGAGACCCAGTACTTC.

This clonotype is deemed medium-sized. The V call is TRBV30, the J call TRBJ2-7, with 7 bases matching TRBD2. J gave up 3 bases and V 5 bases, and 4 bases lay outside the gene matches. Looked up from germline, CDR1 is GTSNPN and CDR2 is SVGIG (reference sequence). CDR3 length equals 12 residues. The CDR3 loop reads CAWGLADYEQYF. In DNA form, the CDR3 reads TGTGCCTGGGGTCTAGCGGACTACGAGCAGTACTTC.

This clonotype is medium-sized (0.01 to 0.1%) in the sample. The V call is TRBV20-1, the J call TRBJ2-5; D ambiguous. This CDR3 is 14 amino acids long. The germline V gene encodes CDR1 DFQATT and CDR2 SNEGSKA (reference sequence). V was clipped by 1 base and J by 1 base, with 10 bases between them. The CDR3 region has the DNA TGCAGTGCTAGAGTAGGAAGGTTCCAAGAGACCCAGTACTTC. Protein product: CSARVGRFQETQYF.

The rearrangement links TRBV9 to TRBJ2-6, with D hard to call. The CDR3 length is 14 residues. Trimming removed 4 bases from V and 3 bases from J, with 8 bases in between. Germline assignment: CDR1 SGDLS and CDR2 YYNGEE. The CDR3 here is CASSIGRGANVLTF. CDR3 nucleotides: TGTGCCAGCAGCATCGGCCGTGGGGCCAACGTCCTGACTTTC.

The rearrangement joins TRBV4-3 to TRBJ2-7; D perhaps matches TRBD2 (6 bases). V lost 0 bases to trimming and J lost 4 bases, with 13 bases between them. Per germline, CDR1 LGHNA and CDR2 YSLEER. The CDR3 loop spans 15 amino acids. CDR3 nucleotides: TGCGCCAGCAGCCAAGAACGGGGGATTTCTTACGAGCAGTACTTC. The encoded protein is CASSQERGISYEQYF.

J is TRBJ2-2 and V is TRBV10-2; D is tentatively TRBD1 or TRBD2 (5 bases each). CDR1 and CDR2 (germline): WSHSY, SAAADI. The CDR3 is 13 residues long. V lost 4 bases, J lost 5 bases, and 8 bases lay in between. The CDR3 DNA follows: TGCGCCAGCAGTGCGGGGCGAACCGGGGAGCTGTTTTTT. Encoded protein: CASSAGRTGELFF.

The CDR3 coding sequence is TGCAGCGTGGGCGGGGGTATGGGCTATGGCTACACCTTC. Translating gives CSVGGGMGYGYTF. This chain joins TRBV29-1 and TRBJ1-2, with D maybe TRBD1 (5 bases). CDR3 length: 13 amino acids. CDR1 and CDR2 (germline): SQVTM, ANQGSEA. Trimming removed 6 bases at V and 4 bases at J, with 15 bases between.

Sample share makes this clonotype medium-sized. In DNA, the CDR3 is TGTGCCAGCAGCTCACCTCTAGCGGGAGGATACAATGAGCAGTTCTTC. It specifies CASSSPLAGGYNEQFF. The genes are TRBV6-5 and TRBJ2-1; 11 bases line up with TRBD2. The length of the CDR3 is 16 residues. CDR1 is MNHEY, CDR2 SVGAGI, per germline. The junction had 8 bases not matched to a gene; V was cut back by 6 bases and J by 4 bases.

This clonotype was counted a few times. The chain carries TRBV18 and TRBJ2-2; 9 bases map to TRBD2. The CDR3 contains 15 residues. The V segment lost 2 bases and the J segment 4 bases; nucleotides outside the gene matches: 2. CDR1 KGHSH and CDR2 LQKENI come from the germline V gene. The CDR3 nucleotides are TGTGCCAGCTCACCAACAGCGGGGGGCACCGGGGAGCTGTTTTTT. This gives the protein CASSPTAGGTGELFF. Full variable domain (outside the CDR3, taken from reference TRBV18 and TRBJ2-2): NAGVMQNPRHLVRRRGQEARLRCSPMKGHSHVYWYRQLPEEGLKFMVYLQKENIIDESGMPKERFSAEFPKEGPSILRIQQVVRGDSAAYFCASSPTAGGTGELFFGEGSRLTVL.

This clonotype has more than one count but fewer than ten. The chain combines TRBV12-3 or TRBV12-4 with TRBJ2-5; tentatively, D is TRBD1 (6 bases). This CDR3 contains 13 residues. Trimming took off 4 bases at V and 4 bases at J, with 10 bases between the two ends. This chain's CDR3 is CASSSRGRETQYF. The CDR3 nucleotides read TGTGCCAGCAGTTCCAGGGGAAGAGAGACCCAGTACTTC.

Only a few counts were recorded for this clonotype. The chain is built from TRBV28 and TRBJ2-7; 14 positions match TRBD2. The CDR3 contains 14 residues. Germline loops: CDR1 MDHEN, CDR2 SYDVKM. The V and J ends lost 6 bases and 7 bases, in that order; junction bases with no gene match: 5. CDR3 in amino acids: CASRTSGRAMEQYF. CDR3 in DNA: TGTGCCAGCAGGACTAGCGGGAGGGCGATGGAGCAGTACTTC.